Following are 31 T cell receptor beta chains from one sample sequenced in a study of metastatic and nonmetastatic thyroid tumors. TCRdb re-called the PCR reads through MiXCR. The sample contains fewer than 10,000 clones, 44% of which appear only once. Each patient came to thyroid surgery without any prior treatment (of any kind). Input material: tumor tissue. The receptors were sampled from a male donor with papillary thyroid cancer or a benign thyroid nodule (not recorded which). Some clones in this sample may be carry-over from other donors' samples.

This clone was seen a handful of times. The chain uses TRBV6-1 and TRBJ2-7; 8 bases align to TRBD1. Trimming cost V 7 bases and J 4 bases; bases outside gene matches: 12. The CDR3 length is 15 residues. Germline-derived CDR1 and CDR2 are MNHNS and SASEGT. The CDR3 spells CASKEGRQGRYEQYF. DNA for the CDR3: TGTGCCAGCAAAGAAGGTCGACAGGGGAGATACGAGCAGTACTTC.

DNA of the CDR3: TGTGCCAGCAGTTTGGCTGAGTACACTGAAGCTTTCTTT. Its translation is CASSLAEYTEAFF. This rearrangement joins TRBV12-3 or TRBV12-4 to TRBJ1-1; no reliable D call. With 3 bases removed from V and 3 bases from J, the gap between germline ends came to 8 bases. This CDR3 has 13 amino acids.

In this sample, this clone is medium-sized. The V call is TRBV18, the J call TRBJ1-4, with D perhaps TRBD1 (6 bases). CDR1 KGHSH and CDR2 LQKENI come from the germline V gene. CDR3 size: 13 residues. V was pared by 3 bases and J by 7 bases, with 9 bases between. The CDR3 sequence: CASSPPGAEKLFF. The DNA of the CDR3 is TGTGCCAGCTCACCCCCAGGGGCTGAAAAACTGTTTTTT.

By share, this clone ranks as medium-sized. A read error is possible here, since a much larger clone lies one base away. The rearrangement uses TRBV20-1 and TRBJ2-7; 7 positions match TRBD2. This CDR3 has 16 residues. Per germline, CDR1 DFQATT and CDR2 SNEGSKA (reference sequence). Losses at the gene ends were 6 bases for V and 3 bases for J; bases not matched to a gene: 17. Written as DNA, the CDR3 is TGCAGTGCGACCAAATCGGGACTCCCGGGGGGCTACGAGCAGTACTTC. It codes for CSATKSGLPGGYEQYF.

The CDR3 region has the DNA TGTGCCAGCAGCTCCCAAATCGATCAGCCCCAGCATTTT. This sequence encodes CASSSQIDQPQHF. V is TRBV7-8 and J is TRBJ1-5, with D unresolved. This CDR3 region has 13 residues. Per the germline V gene, CDR1 is SGHVS and CDR2 is FQNEAQ. Trimming shortened V by 4 bases and J by 5 bases, and 9 bases separated the two germline ends. Together with reference TRBV7-8 and TRBJ1-5, the CDR3 gives the full variable domain: GAGVSQSPRYKVAKRGQDVALRCDPISGHVSLFWYQQALGQGPEFLTYFQNEAQLDKSGLPSDRFFAERPEGSVSTLKIQRTQQEDSAVYLCASSSQIDQPQHFGDGTRLSIL.

V and J are TRBV6-5 and TRBJ2-7; D unresolved. The CDR3 has 11 residues. Germline CDR1 MNHEY, CDR2 SVGAGI. The V end lost 5 bases, the J end lost 3 bases, and 5 bases lay between the germline ends. The CDR3 DNA is TGTGCCAGCAGTCAGAGCTACGAGCAGTACTTC. Its translation: CASSQSYEQYF.

This clone appeared a few times. The chain recombines TRBV15 with TRBJ2-6, with D unresolved. V was pared by 1 base and J by 2 bases, with 3 bases between. The CDR3 is made up of 14 amino acids. Germline V gene lookup returns CDR1 LNHNV and CDR2 YYDKDF (reference sequence). CDR3 amino acids: CATSRVTGANVLTF. The CDR3 bases are TGTGCCACCAGCAGAGTCACTGGGGCCAACGTCCTGACTTTC.

In its sample, this clone ranks as medium-sized (0.01 to 0.1%). V and J are TRBV20-1 and TRBJ2-7, with D maybe TRBD2 (5 bases). Per the germline V gene, CDR1 is DFQATT and CDR2 is SNEGSKA (reference sequence). V was cut by 5 bases and J by 1 base, with 12 bases left in between. CDR3 size: 13 residues. The CDR3 loop reads CSAAPEGSYEQYF. The CDR3 coding sequence is TGCAGTGCTGCCCCCGAGGGATCCTACGAGCAGTACTTC.

This clone appeared a single time. The chain carries TRBV3-1 and TRBJ1-5; TRBD1 matches 10 bases. The germline CDR1 and CDR2 sequences are LGHDT and YNNKEL (reference sequence). CDR3 length: 14 amino acids. V dropped 2 bases and J dropped 7; count of bases not matched to a gene: 2. The CDR3 bases are TGTGCCAGCAGCCAACGGACAGGGGGACAGCCCCAGCATTTT. Its protein is CASSQRTGGQPQHF.

This clone was found a few times. The chain is built from TRBV15 and TRBJ2-7; tentatively, D is TRBD2 (5 bases). Germline loops: CDR1 LNHNV, CDR2 YYDKDF (reference sequence). The CDR3 totals 15 residues. V shed 3 bases and J shed 7 bases, with 19 bases lying between them. The CDR3 region is CATSSGNTDSGEQYF. In DNA form, the CDR3 reads TGTGCCACCAGCAGCGGGAACACGGACTCTGGGGAGCAGTACTTC.

This sequence joins TRBV24-1 and TRBJ1-3; no clear D. Germline CDR1 KGHDR, CDR2 SFDVKD. The CDR3 has 14 amino acids. V lost 3 bases to trimming and J lost 4 bases, with 9 bases between them. CDR3: CATSDGRGGNTIYF. The DNA of the CDR3 is TGTGCCACCAGTGATGGGCGGGGAGGAAACACCATATATTTT.

V is TRBV28 and J is TRBJ2-2; the D gene is possibly TRBD1 (6 bases). Germline V CDR1 and CDR2: MDHEN, SYDVKM. V was pared by 6 bases and J by 6 bases, with 20 bases between. The CDR3 is 16 amino acids. The DNA of the CDR3 is TGTGCCAGCAGGTTGGAAAGGGGGTTAAGGGCCGGGGAGCTGTTTTTT. It specifies CASRLERGLRAGELFF.

The CDR3 region has the DNA TGTGCCAGCAGGGGCGGATCCTCCTACGAGCAGTACTTC. Its protein product is CASRGGSSYEQYF. The chain is built from TRBV6-1 and TRBJ2-7, with D unresolved. Trimming left V 6 bases short and J 0 bases short, with 9 bases between. CDR3 length: 13 residues. The germline gives CDR1 MNHNS, CDR2 SASEGT.

The genes are TRBV5-1 and TRBJ2-7, with D possibly matching TRBD2 (5 bases). This CDR3 region has 13 residues. The germline gives CDR1 SGHRS, CDR2 YFSETQ. Trimming stripped 4 bases from V and 6 bases from J, with 14 bases between. This CDR3 reads CASSPPESGEQYF. DNA for the CDR3: TGCGCCAGCAGCCCCCCGGAAAGCGGCGAGCAGTACTTC.

Judged by abundance, this clone is medium-sized. Other nucleotide sequences in the sample specify the same CDR3. This sequence joins TRBV6-5 and TRBJ2-6, with D possibly being TRBD1 (5 bases). This CDR3 comprises 15 residues. Germline V gives CDR1 MNHEY, CDR2 SVGAGI. The ends were cut back, 2 bases at V and 2 bases at J, with 7 bases in the middle. CDR3 protein: CASSYQGPGANVLTF. The CDR3 coding sequence is TGTGCCAGCAGTTACCAGGGCCCTGGGGCCAACGTCCTGACTTTC.

The chain employs TRBV6-9 and TRBJ1-2; TRBD1 might be the D (5 bases). The CDR3 is made up of 13 amino acids. The germline CDR1 and CDR2 sequences are MNHGY and SVAAGI. The V gene lost 2 bases and the J gene lost 8 bases, with 12 bases spanning the gap. DNA of the CDR3: TGTGCCAGCAGTTATAGAGGGGACGGGGGCTACACCTTC. Translated: CASSYRGDGGYTF.

J is TRBJ2-2 and V is TRBV9; possibly TRBD1 or TRBD2 for D (5 bases each). The CDR3 is 13 residues long. Germline V gene sequence: CDR1 SGDLS, CDR2 YYNGEE. Trimming pared 0 bases from V and 8 bases from J, leaving 8 bases between. The CDR3 DNA reads as TGTGCCAGCAGCGTAGATGGGACGGGGGAGCTGTTTTTT. This encodes CASSVDGTGELFF.

Of note for this clone: Compared with germline, one end of the junction differs, possibly owing to a read error. The genes are TRBV4-1 and TRBJ1-1; the D gene is possibly TRBD1 (5 bases). The CDR3 contains 15 residues. Germline assignment: CDR1 MGHRA and CDR2 YSYEKL. The CDR3 DNA sequence: TGCGACAGCAGCCGGGAAACTTATGGGGGGACTGATGCTTTCTTT. Translated: CDSSRETYGGTDAFF.

This clone has more than one count but fewer than ten. CDR3 DNA: TGCAGCGCTCTCCTCCAGGGCAACTATGGCTACACCTTC. It translates to CSALLQGNYGYTF. The chain is built from TRBV29-1 and TRBJ1-2; perhaps TRBD1 as D (5 bases). CDR3 length equals 13 residues. Germline CDR1 and CDR2: SQVTM and ANQGSEA. Trimming shortened V by 7 bases and J by 2 bases, and 14 bases separated the two germline ends.

The J gene is TRBJ2-7, the V gene TRBV11-2; possibly TRBD2 for D (6 bases). Germline V CDR1 and CDR2: SGHAT, FQNNGV. This CDR3 is built from 15 residues. V was clipped by 7 bases and J by 4 bases, with 20 bases between them. The CDR3 sequence: CASTVATGVTYEQYF. The DNA of the CDR3 is TGTGCCAGCACTGTAGCCACGGGGGTAACTTACGAGCAGTACTTC.

Within the sample, this clone is large (0.1 to 1%). This chain connects TRBV20-1 to TRBJ1-2; D is undetermined. The CDR3 is made up of 15 amino acids. V lost 3 bases and J lost 2, with 16 bases in between. CDR1 is DFQATT, CDR2 SNEGSKA, per germline (reference sequence). CDR3 sequence reads: CSARGFTPENYGYTF. The CDR3 nucleotides read TGCAGTGCTAGGGGTTTCACACCAGAAAACTATGGCTACACCTTC.

This clone is medium-sized within its sample. The chain combines TRBV12-3 or TRBV12-4 with TRBJ1-2; D is unclear. Between the trimmed V and J ends, which lost 1 base and 4 bases, there was a span of 7 bases. The CDR3 length is 13 residues. In DNA, the CDR3 is TGTGCCAGCAGTTTAGAGGGTATCTATGGCTACACCTTC. The encoded protein is CASSLEGIYGYTF.

The V and J genes are TRBV5-1 and TRBJ1-3; D is ambiguous. In germline, CDR1 is SGHRS, CDR2 YFSETQ. V lost 1 base to trimming and J lost 4 bases, with 12 bases between them. The CDR3 has 15 amino acids. The CDR3 is CASSLLGNAGNTIYF. The CDR3, as DNA: TGCGCCAGCAGCTTGCTCGGGAATGCGGGAAACACCATATATTTT.

For this clone: This clone may be a read error of a much larger clone one base away. The chain is built from TRBV7-3 and TRBJ2-1; D not resolved. Germline CDR1 and CDR2: SGHTA and FQGTGA. Trimming shortened V by 1 base and J by 5 bases, and 12 bases separated the two germline ends. The CDR3 has 15 amino acids. The CDR3 region has the DNA TGTGCCAGCAGCTTAAGACACGGAACCCACAATGAGCAGTTCTTC. This sequence encodes CASSLRHGTHNEQFF. The complete variable domain, with remaining parts taken from reference TRBV7-3 and TRBJ2-1, reads GAGVSQTPSNKVTEKGKYVELRCDPISGHTALYWYRQSLGQGPEFLIYFQGTGAADDSGLPNDRFFAVRPEGSVSTLKIQRTERGDSAVYLCASSLRHGTHNEQFFGPGTRLTVL.

This clone has a handful of counts. V is TRBV6-5 and J is TRBJ1-2; D not certain. This CDR3 contains 13 residues. Trimming cost V 5 bases and J 6 bases, with 13 bases left between them. Germline V CDR1 and CDR2: MNHEY, SVGAGI. CDR3 nucleotide sequence: TGTGCCAGCAGTCAATCGGGTTTCAATGGCTACACCTTC. Amino acid sequence: CASSQSGFNGYTF.

By its share, this clone is large. The chain uses TRBV9 and TRBJ2-7; D uncertain. V lost 2 bases and J 2 bases, leaving 8 bases between the germline ends. This CDR3 spans 13 amino acids. Germline CDR1 reads SGDLS; CDR2 reads YYNGEE. The DNA of the CDR3 is TGTGCCAGCAGCGTCGACTCAACCTACGAGCAGTACTTC. Encoded protein: CASSVDSTYEQYF.

This sequence joins TRBV5-1 and TRBJ2-7, with D perhaps matching TRBD1 or TRBD2 (6 bases each). This CDR3 is built from 15 residues. CDR1 and CDR2 from the germline V gene are SGHRS and YFSETQ. V was cut by 7 bases and J by 0 bases, with 17 bases left in between. As DNA, the CDR3 is TGCGCCAGCGCCCCGCCGGGGGCCCTCTCCTACGAGCAGTACTTC. Translation gives CASAPPGALSYEQYF.

This chain uses TRBV11-2 with TRBJ2-7; possibly TRBD1 for D (6 bases). Looked up from germline, CDR1 is SGHAT and CDR2 is FQNNGV. This CDR3 has 14 amino acids. V was clipped by 8 bases and J by 3 bases, with 17 bases between them. The CDR3 loop is CASDLTPTGYEQYF. As DNA, the CDR3 is TGTGCCAGCGACCTTACCCCGACAGGCTACGAGCAGTACTTC.

The chain carries TRBV20-1 and TRBJ2-1, with a tentative D call TRBD2 (5 bases). Trimming left V 2 bases short and J 5 bases short, with 16 bases between. CDR1 and CDR2 (germline): DFQATT, SNEGSKA (reference sequence). The CDR3 has 15 amino acids. The CDR3 DNA follows: TGCAGTGCTAGACCCCATAGCGAGTCTGACAATGAGCAGTTCTTC. This encodes CSARPHSESDNEQFF.

In its sample, this clone ranks as large. The chain has TRBV5-1 and TRBJ2-7; D remains ambiguous. V was clipped by 0 bases and J by 0 bases, with 10 bases between them. The CDR3 spans 15 residues. CDR1 and CDR2 from the germline V gene are SGHRS and YFSETQ. CDR3 in amino acids: CASSLDKPSSYEQYF. Here the CDR3 DNA reads TGCGCCAGCAGCTTGGATAAGCCCAGCTCCTACGAGCAGTACTTC.

A few counts support this clone. V usage is TRBV6-2 or TRBV6-3 and J usage is TRBJ2-2; 8 positions agree with TRBD2. Germline CDR1 and CDR2: MNHEY and SVGEGT. The CDR3 extends over 15 amino acids. V gave up 2 bases and J gave up 5 bases; unmatched junction bases: 4. CDR3 nucleotides: TGTGCCAGCAGTTACGGAGCGGGAGAGACCGGGGAGCTGTTTTTT. It is translated as CASSYGAGETGELFF.